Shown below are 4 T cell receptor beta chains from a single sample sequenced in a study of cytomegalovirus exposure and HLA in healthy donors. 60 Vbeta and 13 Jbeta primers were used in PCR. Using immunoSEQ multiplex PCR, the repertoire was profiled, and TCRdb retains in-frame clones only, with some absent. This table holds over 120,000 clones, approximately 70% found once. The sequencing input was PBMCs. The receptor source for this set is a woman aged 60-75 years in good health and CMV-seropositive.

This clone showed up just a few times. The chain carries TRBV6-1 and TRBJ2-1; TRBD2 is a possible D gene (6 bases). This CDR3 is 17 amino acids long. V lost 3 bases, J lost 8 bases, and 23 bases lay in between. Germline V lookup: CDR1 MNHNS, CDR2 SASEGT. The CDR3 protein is CASSDLLGRGTPDEQFF. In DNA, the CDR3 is TGTGCCAGCAGTGACCTCCTCGGACGGGGGACCCCGGATGAGCAGTTCTTC.

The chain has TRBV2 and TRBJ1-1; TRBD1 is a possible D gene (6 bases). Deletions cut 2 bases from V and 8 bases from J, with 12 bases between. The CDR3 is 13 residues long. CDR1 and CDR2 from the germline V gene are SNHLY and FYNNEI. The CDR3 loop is CASSEWTAQEAFF. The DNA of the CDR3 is TGTGCCAGCAGTGAATGGACAGCCCAAGAAGCTTTCTTT.

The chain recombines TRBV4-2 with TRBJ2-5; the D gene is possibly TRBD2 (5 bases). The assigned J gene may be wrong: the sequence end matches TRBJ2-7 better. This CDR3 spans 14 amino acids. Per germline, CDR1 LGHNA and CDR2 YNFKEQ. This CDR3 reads CASSPDLSSYEQYF. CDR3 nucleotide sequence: TGTGCCAGCAGCCCGGACTTAAGCTCCTACGAGCAGTACTTC.

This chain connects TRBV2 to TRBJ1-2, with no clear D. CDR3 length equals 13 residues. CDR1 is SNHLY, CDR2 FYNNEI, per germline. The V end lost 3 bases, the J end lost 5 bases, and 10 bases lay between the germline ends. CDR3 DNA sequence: TGTGCCAGCAGTGACTTATCGCTATATGGCTACACCTTC. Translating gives CASSDLSLYGYTF.